This TCR beta chain was documented in a study of blood T cells in healthy people across ages. Study-wide findings and caveats: Total diversity from one million sequenced T cells was likely underestimated. Per million T cells, TCR beta diversity dropped roughly linearly as age increased.

Remarks on this clonotype: The antigen is unknown.

Using a J-beta primer mix together with a sample-barcoded 5' primer, a second PCR was run for about 6 to 11 cycles. A 12-random-nucleotide template-switch adaptor tagged each cDNA molecule. One entry per CDR3 protein results from TCRdb running MiXCR on the 5' RACE reads. The sample lists 1.8 million or so distinct CDR3 sequences, about two fifths seen once, with approximately 22% in the top ten. Germline CDR1 SQVTM, CDR2 ANQGSEA. V shed 7 bases and J 4 bases; nucleotides not matched to a gene: 7. There are 13 residues in the CDR3. This clonotype originated in a human donor in good health. Sequencing input: blood. The chain joins TRBV29-1 to TRBJ1-1; 9 bases fit TRBD1. The chain's CDR3 is CSAETGGATEAFF. In DNA, the CDR3 is TGCAGCGCTGAGACAGGGGGTGCCACTGAAGCTTTCTTT. Full variable domain (missing parts from reference TRBV29-1 and TRBJ1-1): SAVISQKPSRDICQRGTSLTIQCQVDSQVTMMFWYRQQPGQSLTLIATANQGSEATYESGFVIDKFPISRPNLTFSTLTVSNMSPEDSSIYLCSAETGGATEAFFGQGTRLTVV.